Sample share makes the clone carrying this T cell receptor (beta chain) medium-sized. The target antigen is unknown. The data derive from a study of a mutant IDH1 vaccine in newly diagnosed glioma. General study findings and limits: Pseudoprogression apparently tracked independently of changes in top peripheral T cell clonotypes. Vaccine-induced responses were seen in 85% to 95% of patients, spanning several MHC alleles.

The CDR3 spans 14 residues. Germline values: CDR1 SEHNR, CDR2 FQNEAQ (reference sequence). The J segment lost 2 bases and the V segment lost 4 bases, leaving 3 bases of the junction unmatched. Sample time point: week 23, last vaccination. Doses of 300 ug of mutant IDH1 20-mer peptide were given with topical imiquimod. Each astrocytoma in the donors was new, WHO grade 3 or 4, IDH1-mutant and ATRX-lost. TCRdb's copy holds only in-frame clones and misses some; the assay was immunoSEQ multiplex PCR. Among tens of thousands of clones listed, about 76% were seen once. This chain connects TRBV7-9 to TRBJ2-5; TRBD2 agrees at 8 bases. The sample in question was PBMCs, obtained from a glioma patient whose treatment included an IDH1 peptide vaccine. The source of this sequence is a man aged 45-65 years with glioma. This CDR3 reads CASSSIAGQETQYF. The CDR3, as DNA: TGTGCCAGCAGCTCCATAGCGGGGCAAGAGACCCAGTACTTC.